This passage covers 26 T cell receptor beta chains from one sample sequenced in a study of blood T cells in healthy people across ages. The use of a sample-barcoded 5' primer and a J-beta primer mix characterized a second PCR of roughly 7 to 11 cycles. TCRdb reanalysed the 5' RACE reads using MiXCR and keeps one entry per CDR3 protein. The data contain approximately 320,000 distinct CDR3 sequences, roughly 29% of them singletons. The specimen was blood. These receptors originate from a woman in her 70s in good health.

This clonotype was observed a few times. A junction end diverges from the germline sequence, so it may reflect a read error. The chain has TRBV10-3 and TRBJ2-3, with D perhaps TRBD1 (7 bases). Per the germline V gene, CDR1 is ENHRY and CDR2 is SYGVKD. The CDR3 runs to 13 residues. The CDR3 is CAISTGDSETQYF. Here the CDR3 DNA reads TGTGCCATCAGCACAGGGGACTCGGAGACCCAGTACTTT.

This clonotype was seen a few times. The rearrangement uses TRBV5-1 and TRBJ2-4; 7 positions agree with TRBD2. Germline V gene lookup returns CDR1 SGHRS and CDR2 YFSETQ. The trim removed 0 bases at V and 7 bases at J, leaving 10 bases unmatched. CDR3 length: 16 residues. The CDR3 sequence is CASSLDGGRAGNIQYF. DNA for the CDR3: TGCGCCAGCAGCTTGGACGGGGGGAGGGCCGGGAACATTCAGTACTTC.

The rearrangement links TRBV4-2 to TRBJ2-7; D remains unclear. The CDR3 loop spans 13 amino acids. Trimming pared 6 bases from V and 4 bases from J, leaving 13 bases between. Per the germline V gene, CDR1 is LGHNA and CDR2 is YNFKEQ. The chain's CDR3 is CASSYEWAYEQYF. Here the CDR3 DNA reads TGTGCCAGCAGTTACGAGTGGGCATACGAGCAGTACTTC.

Details on this clonotype: As the CDR3 is not closed by the conserved phenylalanine or tryptophan, this likely results from a read error. The chain has TRBV6-2 or TRBV6-3 and TRBJ2-1; D may be TRBD2 (6 bases). The germline gives CDR1 MNHEY, CDR2 SVGEGT. V was cut by 8 bases and J by 4 bases, with 15 bases left in between. CDR3 length equals 14 residues. CDR3 coding DNA: TGTGCCAGCGGTTCTGGCGGGACTTACAATGAGCAGTTCCTC. Encoded protein: CASGSGGTYNEQFL.

This chain joins TRBV5-1 and TRBJ2-1, with TRBD2 identical over 12 bases. CDR3 size: 16 residues. Germline trimming cut 2 bases from V and 12 bases from J; bases unmatched to any gene: 12. Germline assignment: CDR1 SGHRS and CDR2 YFSETQ. The CDR3: CASSFTLAGGEYVQFF. CDR3 DNA sequence: TGCGCCAGCAGCTTCACCCTAGCGGGAGGGGAATATGTGCAGTTCTTC. Filled out from reference TRBV5-1 and TRBJ2-1, the complete variable domain reads KAGVTQTPRYLIKTRGQQVTLSCSPISGHRSVSWYQQTPGQGLQFLFEYFSETQRNKGNFPGRFSGRQFSNSRSEMNVSTLELGDSALYLCASSFTLAGGEYVQFFGPGTRLTVL.

CDR3 nucleotide sequence: TGCGCCAGCAGCTTGGGGCGTCAAAGTCGGGGGACAGATACGCAGTATTTT. Translation gives CASSLGRQSRGTDTQYF. The rearrangement joins TRBV5-1 to TRBJ2-3; TRBD2 might be the D (6 bases). The germline V gene has CDR1 SGHRS and CDR2 YFSETQ. The CDR3 length is 17 residues. V dropped 0 bases and J dropped 3 bases, with 17 bases sitting between them.

V usage is TRBV5-1 and J usage is TRBJ2-3, with no clear D. CDR1 and CDR2 (germline): SGHRS, YFSETQ. The CDR3 runs 15 residues. Trimming took 2 bases from V and 0 from J, leaving 10 bases between them. The CDR3 spells CASSFPETSTDTQYF. In DNA form, the CDR3 reads TGCGCCAGCAGCTTCCCAGAAACTAGCACAGATACGCAGTATTTT.

This clonotype occurred a few times. The chain combines TRBV27 with TRBJ2-7; D not resolved. The germline V gene has CDR1 MNHEY and CDR2 SMNVEV (reference sequence). The CDR3 extends over 13 amino acids. V was clipped by 3 bases and J by 2 bases, with 8 bases between them. The DNA for the CDR3 is TGTGCCAGCAGTTTGACACCTACCTACGAGCAGTACTTC. Amino acid sequence: CASSLTPTYEQYF.

The chain couples TRBV7-3 to TRBJ1-2; no clear D gene. This CDR3 spans 13 amino acids. Germline CDR1 is SGHTA and CDR2 is FQGTGA. Trimming took off 4 bases at V and 6 bases at J, with 12 bases between the two ends. The DNA of the CDR3 is TGTGCCAGCAGCTCCGGAAAATCGAATGGCTACACCTTC. It encodes CASSSGKSNGYTF.

This clonotype was counted at least ten times. The rearrangement links TRBV7-2 to TRBJ2-5; D gene unclear. Trimming pared 1 base from V and 9 bases from J, leaving 6 bases between. Germline CDR1 reads SGHTA; CDR2 reads FQGNSA. This CDR3 comprises 11 residues. DNA of the CDR3: TGTGCCAGCAGCTTAGGATGGGCCCAGTACTTC. It translates to CASSLGWAQYF.

The chain carries TRBV7-2 and TRBJ2-5; tentatively, D is TRBD1 or TRBD2 (5 bases each). V dropped 4 bases and J dropped 5 bases, with 11 bases sitting between them. The CDR3 runs to 13 residues. Germline CDR1 and CDR2: SGHTA and FQGNSA. The CDR3: CASSSGRRETQYF. CDR3 bases: TGTGCCAGCAGCTCGGGACGTCGGGAGACCCAGTACTTC.

The chain has TRBV6-5 and TRBJ2-1; a weak D match, TRBD1 (5 bases). Germline-derived CDR1 and CDR2 are MNHEY and SVGAGI. Trimming took off 6 bases at V and 4 bases at J, with 13 bases between the two ends. The length of the CDR3 is 14 residues. CDR3 coding DNA: TGTGCCAGCAGATCGAAAGACAGATACAATGAGCAGTTCTTC. This gives the protein CASRSKDRYNEQFF.

V gene TRBV11-2 combines with J gene TRBJ2-4; the match to TRBD1 covers 7 bases. V was pared by 3 bases and J by 0 bases, with 5 bases of the junction left unmatched. Germline CDR1 and CDR2: SGHAT and FQNNGV. The CDR3 runs to 16 residues. The CDR3 here is CASSLTGWGAKNIQYF. In nucleotides, the CDR3 is TGTGCCAGCAGCTTGACAGGGTGGGGAGCCAAAAACATTCAGTACTTC.

V and J are TRBV28 and TRBJ1-1; 8 bases map to TRBD1. The CDR3 sequence is 12 residues long. Per the germline V gene, CDR1 is MDHEN and CDR2 is SYDVKM. The V gene end was trimmed by 6 bases and the J gene end by 11 bases; junction bases not matched to a gene: 8. The CDR3 coding sequence is TGTGCCAGCAGCCACAGGGGGGTTTTGGCTTTCTTT. Its protein product is CASSHRGVLAFF.

This chain links TRBV7-9 with TRBJ2-7; D is undetermined. Germline CDR1 SEHNR, CDR2 FQNEAQ (reference sequence). The CDR3 covers 14 residues. V was clipped by 1 base and J by 2 bases, with 9 bases between them. The CDR3 DNA sequence: TGTGCCAGCAGCTTAGAACTAACCCCCTACGAGCAGTACTTC. Encoded protein: CASSLELTPYEQYF.

The rearrangement uses TRBV5-4 and TRBJ2-2; possible D gene TRBD1, 6 bases. This CDR3 has 15 residues. V was clipped by 0 bases and J by 5 bases, with 11 bases between them. CDR1 is SGHNT, CDR2 YYREEE, per germline (reference sequence). The CDR3 nucleotides are TGTGCCAGCAGCTTGGAATCAGGACAGACCGGGGAGCTGTTTTTT. Amino acid sequence: CASSLESGQTGELFF.

This chain uses TRBV28 with TRBJ2-5, with TRBD1 identical over 9 bases. Near its end, the DNA agrees better with TRBJ2-7, so the J call may be wrong. The CDR3 is 15 amino acids. Germline V lookup: CDR1 MDHEN, CDR2 SYDVKM. The CDR3 DNA reads TGTGCCAGCAGCCGTCCGGGACAGGGTGAAGACGAGCAGTACTTC. It encodes CASSRPGQGEDEQYF.

This clonotype appeared a few times. J is TRBJ2-6 and V is TRBV18; tentatively, D is TRBD2 (6 bases). CDR3 size: 20 residues. Germline assignment: CDR1 KGHSH and CDR2 LQKENI. The germline V and J ends were trimmed by 3 bases and 0 bases, with 21 bases remaining between them. CDR3 nucleotides: TGTGCCAGCTCACCGAAGCCCGATGGGGGGACCTTCTCTGGGGCCAACGTCCTGACTTTC. Its translation: CASSPKPDGGTFSGANVLTF.

V usage is TRBV29-1 and J usage is TRBJ2-7, with 8 bases lining up with TRBD1. Germline lookup yields CDR1 SQVTM and CDR2 ANQGSEA. V was clipped by 4 bases and J by 2 bases; unmatched bases: 7. The CDR3 runs 14 residues. The CDR3 region is CSVAKTGAAYEQYF. CDR3 bases: TGCAGCGTTGCGAAGACAGGGGCGGCCTACGAGCAGTACTTC.

This clonotype was counted a few times. The chain links TRBV7-3 to TRBJ1-6; 7 nucleotides match TRBD1. With 9 bases clipped from V and 7 bases from J, the junction kept 9 bases outside the gene matches. Germline CDR1 SGHTA, CDR2 FQGTGA. CDR3 length equals 14 residues. This chain's CDR3 is CARVRGTANSPLHF. In DNA, the CDR3 is TGTGCCAGAGTCCGTGGGACAGCAAATTCACCCCTCCACTTT.

The gene calls are TRBV29-1 and TRBJ1-1, with 7 bases lining up with TRBD1. The V gene end was trimmed by 8 bases and the J gene end by 1 base; junction bases not matched to a gene: 4. Looked up from germline, CDR1 is SQVTM and CDR2 is ANQGSEA. The CDR3 covers 12 residues. CDR3 nucleotide sequence: TGCAGCTCGGGACAGCCGAACACTGAAGCTTTCTTT. Amino acids: CSSGQPNTEAFF.

Written as DNA, the CDR3 is TGTGCCAGCAGTACTAGCGGGAGGGTTGGGGAGACCCAGTACTTC. This encodes CASSTSGRVGETQYF. The chain employs TRBV6-1 and TRBJ2-5; the match to TRBD2 covers 13 bases. The V and J ends lost 5 bases and 5 bases, in that order; junction bases with no gene match: 5. The CDR3 is made up of 15 amino acids. Germline V gene lookup returns CDR1 MNHNS and CDR2 SASEGT.

The V call is TRBV5-1, the J call TRBJ1-1; 10 nucleotides align to TRBD1. The CDR3 loop spans 15 amino acids. Germline loops: CDR1 SGHRS, CDR2 YFSETQ. Trimming took 4 bases from V and 6 from J; bases not matched to a gene: 9. CDR3 sequence (DNA): TGCGCCAGCAGCGGGGGGACAGGGGTAAGCCCTGAAGCTTTCTTT. Its protein product is CASSGGTGVSPEAFF.

The chain uses TRBV28 and TRBJ2-6; D is possibly TRBD1 (7 bases). The CDR3 has 18 residues. Germline CDR1 is MDHEN and CDR2 is SYDVKM. Trimming left V 0 bases short and J 1 base short, with 13 bases between. The CDR3 DNA is TGTGCCAGCAGTTTATGGGGCCAGGGGGGTTCTGGGGCCAACGTCCTGACTTTC. Translated, it gives CASSLWGQGGSGANVLTF.

This clonotype was detected a few times. This rearrangement joins TRBV9 to TRBJ1-4; D is possibly TRBD1 (5 bases). CDR3 length equals 15 residues. Trimming stripped 0 bases from V and 8 bases from J, with 14 bases between. Germline loops: CDR1 SGDLS, CDR2 YYNGEE. CDR3: CASSVASGTAEKLFF. As DNA, the CDR3 is TGTGCCAGCAGCGTAGCGTCAGGGACTGCGGAAAAACTGTTTTTT.

This clonotype was seen a handful of times. This chain joins TRBV4-2 and TRBJ2-5, with D perhaps matching TRBD1 or TRBD2 (5 bases each). The J call may be wrong; the DNA end is better matched by TRBJ2-1. The CDR3 is 21 amino acids. Germline V gene lookup returns CDR1 LGHNA and CDR2 YNFKEQ. The CDR3 region is CASSQEGTVWGLGNWDNEQFF. CDR3 DNA sequence: TGTGCCAGCAGCCAAGAAGGGACCGTGTGGGGGTTGGGGAATTGGGACAATGAGCAGTTCTTC.